Described below is a single TCR beta chain sequence and its context. Its antigen remains unknown. The data originate from a study of cytomegalovirus exposure and HLA in healthy donors. The study's findings and limits: Among immune exposure information, only CMV serostatus was available. Later on, a genetic analysis was performed. It linked a missense variant in DCLRE1C with V- and J-gene trimming of TCR beta. A likely sequencing artifact accounted for one observed cluster of highly shared sequence variants. The study listed 150 to 200 cytomegalovirus-associated TCR beta chains.

PCR was performed using 60 Vbeta and 13 Jbeta primers. Libraries were prepared by immunoSEQ multiplex PCR; TCRdb keeps only in-frame clonotypes and omits some of them. The profile shows more than 95,000 clones, 60% to 80% of them singletons. In germline, CDR1 is LNHDA, CDR2 SQIVND (reference sequence). The CDR3 is made up of 12 amino acids. Trimming at V came to 6 bases and at J to 9 bases, leaving 4 bases not matched to a gene. The gene calls are TRBV19 and TRBJ2-1, with 8 bases that match TRBD2. The receptor's source is a man aged 55 to 70 in good health and CMV-seropositive. Sequencing was done on a sample of PBMCs. The CDR3 region has the DNA TGTGCCAGTAGCGGGGGGGCGGGTGAGCAGTTCTTC. Amino acid sequence: CASSGGAGEQFF.